This is a list of T cell receptor beta chains from one sample in a study of blood T cell repertoires in COVID-19. Sequencing used immunoSEQ multiplex PCR; TCRdb keeps in-frame clones, though not all of them. The sample records fewer than 80,000 clones, around 87% being singletons. The sequencing sample was made of peripheral blood. Receptors originate from a man aged 70 or older with acute or convalescent COVID-19. Both conserved end residues are part of each CDR3. A D gene is named only where the DNA matches it firmly. Clone size is not always given. Where it is, it says once, few, many or a class for expanded clones.

TRBJ2-3	TRBV6-1	NA	NA	TGTGCCAGCAGTGAAGGTTCAGGATTCTCTCGCACAGATACGCAGTATTTT	CASSEGSGFSRTDTQYF
TRBJ1-5	TRBV19	few	NA	TGTGCCAGTAGTATGGAGAGGGTCAATCAGCCCCAGCATTTT	CASSMERVNQPQHF
TRBJ2-5	TRBV16	NA	NA	TGTGCCAGCAGCTCTAAATCGGTCCAAGAGACCCAGTACTTC	CASSSKSVQETQYF
TRBJ2-7	TRBV4-2	NA	TRBD2	TGTGCCAGCAGCCGGGCGCTGCTCCTAGCGGGGGCCCCCTACGAGCAGTACTTC	CASSRALLLAGAPYEQYF
TRBJ2-3	TRBV6-4	NA	NA	TGTGCCAGCCTGACAGGCTCCACAGATACGCAGTATTTT	CASLTGSTDTQYF
TRBJ1-1	TRBV10-3	NA	NA	TGTGCCATCGGGCTCAGGGAAGGGACTGAAGCTTTCTTT	CAIGLREGTEAFF
TRBJ1-1	TRBV27	once	TRBD1	TGTGCCAGCAGTTTAGGTCGTCAGGGGGTCACTGAAGCTTTCTTT	CASSLGRQGVTEAFF
TRBJ2-1	TRBV30	NA	TRBD2	TGTGCCTGGAGTGTACGGCGGGGGGCCGGTGAGCAGTTCTTC	CAWSVRRGAGEQFF
TRBJ1-2	TRBV5-1	NA	TRBD1	TGCGCCAGCAGCGAGACAGGGTCGGATGGCTACACCTTC	CASSETGSDGYTF
TRBJ2-7	TRBV5-4	NA	TRBD2	TGTGCCAGCAGCAGAACTAGCGGGGGGTTCCACGAGCAGTACTTC	CASSRTSGGFHEQYF
TRBJ2-7	TRBV3-1/TRBV3-2	NA	NA	TGTGCCAGCAGCCAATTCAGGGAGCAGTACTTC	CASSQFREQYF
TRBJ2-2	TRBV18	few	NA	TGTGCCAGCTCACCTAGCTCCTACACCGGGGAGCTGTTTTTT	CASSPSSYTGELFF
TRBJ2-2	TRBV5-1	NA	NA	TGCGCCAGCAGTAGGATGCCGGGCACGGGGACCGGGGAGCTGTTTTTT	CASSRMPGTGTGELFF
TRBJ1-2	TRBV6-5	few	TRBD1	TGTGCCAGCAGCCCACAGGGGGAGTATGGCTACACCTTC	CASSPQGEYGYTF
TRBJ2-7	TRBV25-1	NA	NA	TGTGCCAGCAGGAGTCAGGGCTACGAGCAGTACTTC	CASRSQGYEQYF
TRBJ2-3	TRBV5-1	NA	TRBD2	TGCGCCAGCAGCCGGGGACTAGCGGACACAGATACGCAGTATTTT	CASSRGLADTDTQYF
TRBJ2-1	TRBV4-1	NA	NA	TGCGCCAGCAGCCAAGATCCTGGAGAAAGGGAGCAGTTCTTC	CASSQDPGEREQFF
TRBJ2-3	TRBV5-4	few	NA	TGTGCCAGCAGCCTTAGCACAGATACGCAGTATTTT	CASSLSTDTQYF
TRBJ1-2	TRBV3-1/TRBV3-2	NA	NA	TGTGCCAGCAGCCATGGGGAGGGGTCGGGCTACACCTTC	CASSHGEGSGYTF